In its sample, the clone carrying this TCR beta chain was seen once. Its specificity is not known. Donors likely had unrecorded immune exposures despite being nominally healthy when sampled. This sample was taken from a study of cytomegalovirus exposure and HLA in healthy donors. Study findings and constraints: In a later analysis, V- and J-gene trimming of beta chains associated with a DCLRE1C missense variant, replicated independently.

The study ran its PCR with 60 Vbeta and 13 Jbeta primers. The protocol was immunoSEQ multiplex PCR, while the TCRdb copy is restricted to in-frame clones and leaves out a portion. Found here are some 200,000 clones, less than 85% of them singletons; the top ten hold 0.63%. This CDR3 is built from 13 residues. V dropped 7 bases and J dropped 4; count of bases not matched to a gene: 6. CDR1 SQVTM and CDR2 ANQGSEA come from the germline V gene. The V and J genes are TRBV29-1 and TRBJ2-1, with 8 bases matching TRBD1. Sample: PBMCs. This receptor was identified in a man aged 18 to 30 in good health and CMV-seronegative. CDR3: CSGTGRVYNEQFF. In DNA, the CDR3 is TGCAGCGGGACAGGGAGAGTATACAATGAGCAGTTCTTC.